The next 3 T cell receptor beta chains were all read from a single sample in a study of T cell repertoires in cytomegalovirus infection. Using its own MiXCR run on the reads, TCRdb lists one record per CDR3 protein. The data hold over 450,000 distinct CDR3 sequences, with 10% to 12% observed a single time. Sample: PBMCs. The receptor source for this set is a human donor in good health (CMV status not recorded). Some clones in this sample may be carry-over from other donors' samples.

This clonotype occurred many times. The chain combines TRBV14 with TRBJ2-3; possibly TRBD2 for D (6 bases). The CDR3 is 18 residues long. The germline V gene has CDR1 SGHDN and CDR2 FVKESK. V shed 2 bases and J shed 2 bases, with 20 bases lying between them. DNA for the CDR3: TGTGCCAGCAGCCAACGGTGGGGCCCGGGACTCCTCACAGATACGCAGTATTTT. Amino acids: CASSQRWGPGLLTDTQYF.

This clonotype was counted a few times. J is TRBJ1-2 and V is TRBV5-1; D is unclear. Per germline, CDR1 SGHRS and CDR2 YFSETQ. This CDR3 contains 15 residues. V was pared by 0 bases and J by 5 bases, with 14 bases between. CDR3: CASSLARRLGYGYTF. The CDR3 region has the DNA TGCGCCAGCAGCTTGGCTCGGCGCTTGGGGTATGGCTACACCTTC.

This clonotype was picked up many times. The chain couples TRBV19 to TRBJ2-5; tentatively, D is TRBD1 or TRBD2 (5 bases each). V was cut by 5 bases and J by 5 bases, with 15 bases left in between. Germline V gives CDR1 LNHDA, CDR2 SQIVND (reference sequence). The CDR3 covers 14 residues. Written as DNA, the CDR3 is TGTGCCAGTAGTGGGACCCCCGGTGTTGAGACCCAGTACTTC. Residues: CASSGTPGVETQYF.